The 13 T cell receptor beta chains reported below all come from one sample, sequenced in a study of blood T cell repertoires in COVID-19. The table came from immunoSEQ multiplex PCR; TCRdb's copy has only in-frame clones and leaves some out. The table has about 400,000 clones, approximately 88% seen once; the top ten hold 0.95% to 1%. Sequenced material: PBMCs or T cells enriched from blood (not recorded which). Receptor source: a woman aged 25 to 39 with acute COVID-19.

The J gene is TRBJ1-4, the V gene TRBV9; 7 nucleotides line up with TRBD1. The trim removed 4 bases at V and 5 bases at J, leaving 11 bases unmatched. Germline loops: CDR1 SGDLS, CDR2 YYNGEE. The CDR3 is 16 residues long. In DNA, the CDR3 is TGTGCCAGCAGCTGGGCTACTGGCAGGGGGAATGAAAAACTGTTTTTT. Its translation is CASSWATGRGNEKLFF. Together with reference TRBV9 and TRBJ1-4, the CDR3 gives the full variable domain: DSGVTQTPKHLITATGQRVTLRCSPRSGDLSVYWYQQSLDQGLQFLIQYYNGEERAKGNILERFSAQQFPDLHSELNLSSLELGDSALYFCASSWATGRGNEKLFFGSGTQLSVL.

The table lists this clone with a count of one. The identical CDR3 is also encoded by other nucleotide sequences in the sample. This chain links TRBV2 with TRBJ1-5; no clear D gene. V lost 8 bases to trimming and J lost 0 bases, with 8 bases between them. CDR1 and CDR2 (germline): SNHLY, FYNNEI. The CDR3 extends over 13 amino acids. CDR3 region: CASREDSNQPQHF. CDR3 nucleotides: TGTGCCAGCCGAGAGGATAGCAATCAGCCCCAGCATTTT.

The rearrangement uses TRBV20-1 and TRBJ1-5; weak D call: TRBD1 (5 bases). This CDR3 spans 16 amino acids. V was pared by 3 bases and J by 0 bases, with 15 bases between. CDR1 is DFQATT, CDR2 SNEGSKA, per germline (reference sequence). CDR3 protein: CSASGAGKASNQPQHF. CDR3 nucleotides: TGCAGTGCTAGTGGGGCAGGCAAAGCTAGCAATCAGCCCCAGCATTTT.

V usage is TRBV7-9 and J usage is TRBJ2-7; 9 nucleotides line up with TRBD1. With V trimmed by 5 bases and J by 4 bases, 12 bases remained unmatched. Germline V gives CDR1 SEHNR, CDR2 FQNEAQ (reference sequence). CDR3 length: 16 residues. CDR3 coding DNA: TGTGCCAGCAGCGTAGTAACCGGGACAGGGTTTTACGAGCAGTACTTC. This sequence encodes CASSVVTGTGFYEQYF.

The gene calls are TRBV6-5 and TRBJ1-5; D gene ambiguous. The ends were cut back, 5 bases at V and 7 bases at J, with 15 bases in the middle. CDR1 is MNHEY and CDR2 is SVGAGI in the germline V gene. This CDR3 comprises 14 residues. The CDR3 sequence is CASSPPGGRQPQHF. CDR3 DNA sequence: TGTGCCAGCAGTCCCCCAGGTGGAAGGCAGCCCCAGCATTTT.

This rearrangement joins TRBV7-2 to TRBJ2-3, with 14 bases identical to TRBD2. J was trimmed by 6 bases and V by 3 bases; bases with no gene match: 5. CDR1 and CDR2 from the germline V gene are SGHTA and FQGNSA. CDR3 length equals 16 residues. The CDR3 sequence: CASSLRLAGGPDTQYF. The DNA of the CDR3 is TGTGCCAGCAGCTTGCGACTAGCGGGGGGGCCGGATACGCAGTATTTT. Based on the CDR3 plus reference TRBV7-2 and TRBJ2-3, the full variable domain is GAGVSQSPSNKVTEKGKDVELRCDPISGHTALYWYRQSLGQGLEFLIYFQGNSAPDKSGLPSDRFSAERTGGSVSTLTIQRTQQEDSAVYLCASSLRLAGGPDTQYFGPGTRLTVL.

The V call is TRBV6-2 or TRBV6-3, the J call TRBJ1-2, with no clear D. CDR1 and CDR2 (germline): MNHEY, SVGEGT. This CDR3 has 14 residues. V lost 2 bases, J lost 4 bases, and 11 bases lay in between. CDR3 sequence (DNA): TGTGCCAGCAGTTACGAGTCCAGGCTCTATGGCTACACCTTC. It specifies CASSYESRLYGYTF.

The rearrangement links TRBV18 to TRBJ1-2; D ambiguous. This CDR3 has 15 residues. CDR1 is KGHSH and CDR2 is LQKENI in the germline V gene. V lost 2 bases and J 0 bases, leaving 10 bases between the germline ends. The CDR3 DNA follows: TGTGCCAGCTCACCAGATGTGAGGACTAACTATGGCTACACCTTC. Amino acids: CASSPDVRTNYGYTF.

This chain joins TRBV9 and TRBJ1-2; 7 bases are shared with TRBD1. Trimming removed 0 bases from V and 1 base from J; junction bases left unmatched: 12. Per the germline V gene, CDR1 is SGDLS and CDR2 is YYNGEE. This CDR3 spans 18 amino acids. The CDR3 protein is CASSVARQHRGGNYGYTF. DNA for the CDR3: TGTGCCAGCAGCGTAGCCCGACAACACAGGGGAGGTAACTATGGCTACACCTTC. The whole variable domain, remainder taken from reference TRBV9 and TRBJ1-2, is DSGVTQTPKHLITATGQRVTLRCSPRSGDLSVYWYQQSLDQGLQFLIQYYNGEERAKGNILERFSAQQFPDLHSELNLSSLELGDSALYFCASSVARQHRGGNYGYTFGSGTRLTVV.

This clone was counted once. As DNA, the CDR3 is TGCGCCAGCAGTAACCGACAGGGTTCCACCGGGGAGCTGTTTTTT. This gives the protein CASSNRQGSTGELFF. The chain recombines TRBV10-1 with TRBJ2-2; TRBD1 matches at 7 bases. The germline gives CDR1 WNHNN, CDR2 SYGVQD (reference sequence). V was clipped by 5 bases and J by 4 bases; unmatched bases: 7. The CDR3 has 15 amino acids.

The genes are TRBV21-1 and TRBJ2-3; the table's D call, TRBD1, has no DNA check behind it. TRBV21-1 represents a pseudogene. The CDR3 contains 21 residues. The CDR3 spells CASSKGRLGTGGLRRTDTQYF. In DNA, the CDR3 is TGTGCCAGCAGCAAAGGGAGGTTGGGGACAGGGGGCCTTCGACGCACAGATACGCAGTATTTT.

This sequence joins TRBV4-3 and TRBJ1-4, with 12 positions matching TRBD1. The CDR3 sequence is 18 residues long. Unmatched junction bases numbered 10, after V lost 0 bases and J lost 8 bases. Germline lookup yields CDR1 LGHNA and CDR2 YSLEER. CDR3 DNA: TGCGCCAGCAGCCAAGAGCCGGGACAGGGGGCCATCACGGAAAAACTGTTTTTT. Translation: CASSQEPGQGAITEKLFF.

The rearrangement joins TRBV24-1 to TRBJ2-3; 7 bases align to TRBD1. This CDR3 has 15 amino acids. Per the germline V gene, CDR1 is KGHDR and CDR2 is SFDVKD. Germline trimming cut 4 bases from V and 6 bases from J; bases unmatched to any gene: 9. CDR3 amino acids: CATSDLDRAGDTQYF. The CDR3 coding sequence is TGTGCCACCAGTGACCTAGACAGGGCAGGGGATACGCAGTATTTT.